Given below is one TCR beta chain in context. The data belong to a study of cytomegalovirus exposure and HLA in healthy donors. The CDR3 contains 15 residues. The germline CDR1 and CDR2 sequences are MNHNS and SASEGT. The ends were cut back, 7 bases at V and 7 bases at J, with 19 bases in the middle. Vbeta (60) and Jbeta (13) primers were used in the PCR. Clones were read by immunoSEQ multiplex PCR, and TCRdb kept only the in-frame ones, dropping some. Here the sample spans about 120,000 clones, around 82% being singletons. The sequenced sample was PBMCs. The source of this sequence is a woman in her thirties or forties in good health and CMV-seropositive. This chain joins TRBV6-1 and TRBJ1-4; TRBD1 might be the D (5 bases). The CDR3 spells CASITRQPASEKLFF. In DNA, the CDR3 is TGTGCCAGCATTACACGACAGCCCGCTAGTGAAAAACTGTTTTTT.